The rows below give T cell receptor beta chains drawn from one sample of a study of response to subunit inactivated influenza vaccine. TCRdb recomputed calls from the RT-PCR reads with MiXCR, one row per CDR3 protein. The sample holds 550,000 to 600,000 distinct CDR3 sequences, 10% to 15% seen once. Sequencing used PBMCs from blood, obtained on the day of vaccination. These receptors were collected from a man between 50 and 59 years old who received an inactivated influenza vaccine. Both conserved end residues are part of each CDR3. Each record gives: clone size, CDR3 length, D gene, V gene, J gene, CDR3 DNA, CDR3 protein. A D gene is named only where the DNA matches it firmly. Size is omitted from some rows. Given values are once, few, many or a class for expanded clones.

.	14	TRBD2	TRBV7-7	TRBJ2-1	TGTGCCAGCAGCTTAGGCGGGAGGGCCTATGAGCAGTTCTTC	CASSLGGRAYEQFF
few	18	.	TRBV6-5	TRBJ1-2	TGTGCCAGCAGTTACTCGATCCAGGGCGACGCCGCTAACTATGGCTACACCTTC	CASSYSIQGDAANYGYTF
many	15	.	TRBV27	TRBJ1-5	TGTGCCAGCAGTTTATCTACAGGGAGCAATCAGCCCCAGCATTTT	CASSLSTGSNQPQHF
.	16	.	TRBV11-2	TRBJ2-1	TGTTCCAGCAGCTCCCTCGGGACTGCGGAATACAATGAGCAGTTCTTC	CSSSSLGTAEYNEQFF
.	16	.	TRBV28	TRBJ2-2	TGTGCCAGCAGTTTAGGCGGGACTTGGGGGACCGGGGAGCTGTTTTTT	CASSLGGTWGTGELFF
few	11	TRBD1	TRBV10-3	TRBJ2-1	TGTGCCATCGGGGACAGCAATGAGCAGTTCTTC	CAIGDSNEQFF
.	13	.	TRBV3-1	TRBJ1-3	TGTGCCAGCAGCCAAACGGTGGAAACGACCATATATTTT	CASSQTVETTIYF
.	16	TRBD2	TRBV12-3/TRBV12-4	TRBJ2-1	TGTGCCAGCAGTTCTGGACTAGTAAGCTCCTACAATGAGCAGTTCTTC	CASSSGLVSSYNEQFF
.	15	.	TRBV12-3/TRBV12-4	TRBJ2-2	TGTGCCAGCAGGGCGCAGATCTCGAACACCGGGGAGCTGTTTTTT	CASRAQISNTGELFF
.	14	TRBD2	TRBV29-1	TRBJ2-2	TGCAGCGGCGCGGGGGGGCCTAACACCGGGGAGCTGTTTTTT	CSGAGGPNTGELFF
few	14	.	TRBV7-8	TRBJ2-5	TGTGCCAGCAGCGGGGACTTCGCTGAAGAGACCCAGTACTTC	CASSGDFAEETQYF
.	14	.	TRBV5-1	TRBJ1-5	TGCGCCAGCAGCCCGGGATCCAACAATCAGCCCCAGCATTTT	CASSPGSNNQPQHF
few	17	.	TRBV5-1	TRBJ2-3	TGCGCCAGCAGCCCCTTCACAAGACCCTTTAGCACAGATACGCAGTATTTT	CASSPFTRPFSTDTQYF
.	14	.	TRBV6-1	TRBJ1-1	TGTGCCAGCAGTGTAACGGGCCCGAACACTGAAGCTTTCTTT	CASSVTGPNTEAFF
few	14	TRBD2	TRBV10-1	TRBJ2-3	TGCGCCAGCAGTGAACTAACTAGCGGGGATACGCAGTATTTT	CASSELTSGDTQYF
.	17	TRBD2	TRBV7-8	TRBJ2-2	TGTGCCAGCAGCTTAGGGGCTAGCGGGAGGTTGACCGGGGGGCTGTTTTTT	CASSLGASGRLTGGLFF
.	12	.	TRBV20-1	TRBJ2-7	TGCAGTGCTAGCGCGGGACCCTCCATTTCGCGCTTC	CSASAGPSISRF
few	16	TRBD1	TRBV29-1	TRBJ1-2	TGCAGCGCCGAACCCTCCCAGGGGGAAAATAACTATGGCTACACCTTC	CSAEPSQGENNYGYTF
.	14	.	TRBV7-6	TRBJ2-3	TGTGCCAGCAGTCTCCTAGTAGCCCCAGATACGCAGTATTTT	CASSLLVAPDTQYF
many	11	.	TRBV12-3/TRBV12-4	TRBJ2-1	TGTGCCAGCAAGGCGGGTAATGAGCAGTTCTTC	CASKAGNEQFF
few	14	.	TRBV5-5	TRBJ2-3	TGTGCCAGCACCATTAGCGCGGGCACAGATACGCAGTATTTT	CASTISAGTDTQYF
few	15	TRBD2	TRBV9	TRBJ2-1	TGTGCCAGCAGCGTAGGTAGCGGGACCTACAATGAGCAGTTCTTC	CASSVGSGTYNEQFF
few	14	.	TRBV4-3	TRBJ2-7	TGCGCCAGCAGCCAAGAGGACCGAGCCTACGAGCAGTACTTC	CASSQEDRAYEQYF
.	14	.	TRBV19	TRBJ2-3	TGTGCCAGTAGTAAAGGAACCCCGGCCGGTACGCAGTATTTT	CASSKGTPAGTQYF
.	13	.	TRBV5-1	TRBJ1-4	TGCGCCAGCAGCTTGGGCGCAGGTGAAAAACTGTTTTTT	CASSLGAGEKLFF
many	15	TRBD1	TRBV28	TRBJ2-2	TGTGCCAGCAGTCACAGGGGTTTTCTGACCGGGGAGCTGTTTTTT	CASSHRGFLTGELFF
.	16	.	TRBV4-3	TRBJ2-2	TGCGCCAGCAGCCAAAATCGGGGGTCTAACACCGGGGAGCTGTTTTTT	CASSQNRGSNTGELFF
few	15	.	TRBV6-5	TRBJ1-2	TGTGCCAGCAGTTACGCCTCAGGGGCGGGGGATGGCTACACCTTC	CASSYASGAGDGYTF
many	11	.	TRBV12-3/TRBV12-4	TRBJ2-1	TGTGCCAGCATGGGGTACAATGAGCAGTTCTTC	CASMGYNEQFF
few	17	TRBD2	TRBV14	TRBJ2-3	TGTGCCAGCAGCGTCCGACTAGCGGGAGGACCCACAGATACGCAGTATTTT	CASSVRLAGGPTDTQYF
.	15	.	TRBV14	TRBJ1-1	TGTGCCAGCAGCCAGATATGGGGCATGAACACTGAAGCTTTCTTT	CASSQIWGMNTEAFF
.	15	TRBD1	TRBV20-1	TRBJ1-6	TGCAGTGCTAGATTTGTTGACAGGGGTAATTCACCCCTCCACTTT	CSARFVDRGNSPLHF
.	14	.	TRBV12-3/TRBV12-4	TRBJ2-4	TGTGCCAGCAGAGATACAGGAGCCAAAAACATTCAGTACTTC	CASRDTGAKNIQYF
.	15	TRBD1	TRBV6-1	TRBJ2-3	TGTGCCAGCAGCCGGGACAGGAGGAGCACAGATACGCAGTATTTT	CASSRDRRSTDTQYF
few	14	.	TRBV7-7	TRBJ1-3	TGTGCTAGCAGCCCTTTAGGGTTCGGAAACACCATATATTTT	CASSPLGFGNTIYF
.	13	.	TRBV5-1	TRBJ1-4	TGCGCCAGCAGCTTGGAGGCGGCTTCTCAAGTGTTTTTT	CASSLEAASQVFF
few	15	TRBD2	TRBV6-2/TRBV6-3	TRBJ2-7	TGTGCCAGCAGTCCCCCCCAGCGGGAACTCTACGAGCAGTACTTC	CASSPPQRELYEQYF
few	17	TRBD2	TRBV7-9	TRBJ2-3	TGTGCCAGCAGCCTCCGAGGGACTAGCGGGGTCGCAGATACGCAGTATTTT	CASSLRGTSGVADTQYF
few	15	.	TRBV6-1	TRBJ1-2	TGTGCCAGCTCCCCACGGGGGGCGGGGTATGATGGCTACACCTTC	CASSPRGAGYDGYTF
.	13	.	TRBV19	TRBJ1-5	TGTGCCAGTAGCAACCACAGGAATCAGCCCCAGCATTTT	CASSNHRNQPQHF
.	13	.	TRBV28	TRBJ1-2	TGTGCCAGCAGTCCCCCGCCGGGTGACGGCTACACCTTC	CASSPPPGDGYTF
.	16	.	TRBV5-1	TRBJ2-7	TGCGCCAGCAGCTTAGATACAGGGACATCCTCCTACGAGCAGTACTTC	CASSLDTGTSSYEQYF
.	15	TRBD1	TRBV4-3	TRBJ2-1	TGCGCCAGCAGCCAAGGGGACAGGATCTACAATGAGCAGTTCTTC	CASSQGDRIYNEQFF
.	13	TRBD2	TRBV7-3	TRBJ2-7	TGTGCCAGCAGCTATTATCGGCGGGAGGAGCAGTACTTC	CASSYYRREEQYF
.	18	.	TRBV18	TRBJ2-6	TGTGCCAGCTCACCTGGGCAGGGCCCATACTCTGGGGCCAACGTCCTGACTTTC	CASSPGQGPYSGANVLTF
many	12	.	TRBV20-1	TRBJ2-7	TGCAGCGTCGGTCGTCCACTGTACGAGCAGTACTTC	CSVGRPLYEQYF
.	14	.	TRBV5-6	TRBJ1-1	TGTGCCAGCAGTTCCGGAAGGGCGTACACTGAAGCTTTCTTT	CASSSGRAYTEAFF
few	13	.	TRBV5-1	TRBJ2-1	TGCGCCAGCAGCGCTAGTCCCTACAATGAGCAGTTCTTC	CASSASPYNEQFF
.	16	.	TRBV7-2	TRBJ2-1	TGTGCCAGCAGCTCAACCTGGGGGAGTCCCCTCAATGAGCAGTTCTTC	CASSSTWGSPLNEQFF
.	12	.	TRBV3-1	TRBJ2-1	TGTGCCAGCAGCCAAGGCTGGGATGAGCAGTTCTTC	CASSQGWDEQFF
many	13	.	TRBV30	TRBJ2-2	TGTGCCACGGACCCCGGAGGCAGCGGGGAGCTGTTTTTT	CATDPGGSGELFF
many	16	.	TRBV5-6	TRBJ2-3	TGTGCCAGCAGCTTTGGTTCGGGGCATAGCACAGATACGCAGTATTTT	CASSFGSGHSTDTQYF
.	15	TRBD1	TRBV10-1	TRBJ2-3	TGCGCCAGCATTCCCGGGACAGGGTGTAGAGATACGCAGTATTTT	CASIPGTGCRDTQYF
.	19	.	TRBV23-1	TRBJ2-1	TGCGCCAGCAGTCAATCGGATCGAAGGGGACGAAGCTCCTACAATGAGCAGTTCTTC	CASSQSDRRGRSSYNEQFF
few	15	.	TRBV20-1	TRBJ2-5	TGCAGTGCTCACATGAGCGGGCCCAAGGGGGAGACCCAGTACTTC	CSAHMSGPKGETQYF